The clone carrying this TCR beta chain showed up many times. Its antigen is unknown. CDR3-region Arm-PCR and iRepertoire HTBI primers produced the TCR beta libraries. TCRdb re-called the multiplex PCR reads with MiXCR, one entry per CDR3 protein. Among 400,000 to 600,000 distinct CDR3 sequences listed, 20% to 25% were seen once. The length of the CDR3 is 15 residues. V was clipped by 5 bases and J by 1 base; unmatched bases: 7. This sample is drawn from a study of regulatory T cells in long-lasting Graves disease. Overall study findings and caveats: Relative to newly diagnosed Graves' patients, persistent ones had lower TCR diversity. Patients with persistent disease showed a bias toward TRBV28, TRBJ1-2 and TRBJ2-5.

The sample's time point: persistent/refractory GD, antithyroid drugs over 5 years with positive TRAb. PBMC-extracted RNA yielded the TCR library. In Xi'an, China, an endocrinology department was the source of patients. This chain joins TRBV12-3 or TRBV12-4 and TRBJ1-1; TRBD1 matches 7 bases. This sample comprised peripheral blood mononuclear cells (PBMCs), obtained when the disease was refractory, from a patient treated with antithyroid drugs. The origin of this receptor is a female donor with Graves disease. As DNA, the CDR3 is TGTGCCAGCAGTCCCCAGACAGGGCGGAACACTGAAGCTTTCTTT. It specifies CASSPQTGRNTEAFF.